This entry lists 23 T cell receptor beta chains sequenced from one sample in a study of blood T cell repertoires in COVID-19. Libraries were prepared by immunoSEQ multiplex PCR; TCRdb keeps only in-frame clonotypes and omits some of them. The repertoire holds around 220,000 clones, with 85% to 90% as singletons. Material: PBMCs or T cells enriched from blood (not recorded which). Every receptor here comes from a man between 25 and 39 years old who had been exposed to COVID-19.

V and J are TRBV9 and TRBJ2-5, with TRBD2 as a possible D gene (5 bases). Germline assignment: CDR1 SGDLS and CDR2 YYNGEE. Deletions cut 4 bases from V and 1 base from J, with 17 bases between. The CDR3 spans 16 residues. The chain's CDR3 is CASSTSSRASQETQYF. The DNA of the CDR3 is TGTGCCAGCAGCACTAGTTCGCGGGCGAGCCAAGAGACCCAGTACTTC. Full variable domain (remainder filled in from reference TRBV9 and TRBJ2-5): DSGVTQTPKHLITATGQRVTLRCSPRSGDLSVYWYQQSLDQGLQFLIQYYNGEERAKGNILERFSAQQFPDLHSELNLSSLELGDSALYFCASSTSSRASQETQYFGPGTRLLVL.

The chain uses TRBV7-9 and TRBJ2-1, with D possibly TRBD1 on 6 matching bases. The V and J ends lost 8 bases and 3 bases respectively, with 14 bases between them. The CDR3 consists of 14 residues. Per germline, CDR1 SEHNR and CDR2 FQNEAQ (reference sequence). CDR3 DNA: TGTGCCAGCCAGAGACAGGAATACTACAATGAGCAGTTCTTC. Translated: CASQRQEYYNEQFF. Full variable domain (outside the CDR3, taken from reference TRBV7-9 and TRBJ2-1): DTGVSQNPRHKITKRGQNVTFRCDPISEHNRLYWYRQTLGQGPEFLTYFQNEAQLEKSRLLSDRFSAERPKGSFSTLEIQRTEQGDSAMYLCASQRQEYYNEQFFGPGTRLTVL.

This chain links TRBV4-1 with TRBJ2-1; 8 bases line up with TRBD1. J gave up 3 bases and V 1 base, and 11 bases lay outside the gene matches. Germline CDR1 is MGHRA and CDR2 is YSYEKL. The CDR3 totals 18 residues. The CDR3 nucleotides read TGCGCCAGCAGCCAAGGGTTAACAGGGGGGATCCGCTACAATGAGCAGTTCTTC. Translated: CASSQGLTGGIRYNEQFF.

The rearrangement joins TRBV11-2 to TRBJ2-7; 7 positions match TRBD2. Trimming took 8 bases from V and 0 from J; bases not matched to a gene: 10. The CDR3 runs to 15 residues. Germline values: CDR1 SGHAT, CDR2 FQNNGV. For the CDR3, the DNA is TGTGCCAGCCGGAGGGGCGGGGGAAACTCCTACGAGCAGTACTTC. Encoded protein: CASRRGGGNSYEQYF.

CDR3: CASSFDRVGETQYF. Here the CDR3 DNA reads TGTGCCAGCAGCTTCGACAGGGTTGGCGAGACCCAGTACTTC. The chain links TRBV11-2 to TRBJ2-5; 7 bases fit TRBD1. The J segment lost 5 bases and the V segment lost 3 bases, leaving 6 bases of the junction unmatched. Germline V gene lookup returns CDR1 SGHAT and CDR2 FQNNGV. This CDR3 comprises 14 residues.

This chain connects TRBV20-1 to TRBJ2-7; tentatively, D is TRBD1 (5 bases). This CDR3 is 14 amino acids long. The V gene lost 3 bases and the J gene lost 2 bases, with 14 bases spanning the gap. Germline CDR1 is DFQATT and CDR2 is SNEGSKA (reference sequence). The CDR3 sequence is CSASFPRETYEQYF. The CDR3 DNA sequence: TGCAGTGCTAGTTTCCCCAGGGAAACCTACGAGCAGTACTTC.

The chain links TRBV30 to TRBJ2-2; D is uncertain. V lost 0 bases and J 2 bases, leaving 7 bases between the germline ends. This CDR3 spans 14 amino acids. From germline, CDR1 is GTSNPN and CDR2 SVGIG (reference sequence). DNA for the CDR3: TGTGCCTGGAGTGTTTCTAGAAACACCGGGGAGCTGTTTTTT. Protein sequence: CAWSVSRNTGELFF.

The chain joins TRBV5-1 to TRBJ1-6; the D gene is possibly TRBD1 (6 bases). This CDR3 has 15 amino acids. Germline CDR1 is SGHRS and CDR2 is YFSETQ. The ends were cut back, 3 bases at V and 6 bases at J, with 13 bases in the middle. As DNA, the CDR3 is TGCGCCAGCAGCTCCCTGGACAGAACTAATTCACCCCTCCACTTT. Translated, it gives CASSSLDRTNSPLHF.

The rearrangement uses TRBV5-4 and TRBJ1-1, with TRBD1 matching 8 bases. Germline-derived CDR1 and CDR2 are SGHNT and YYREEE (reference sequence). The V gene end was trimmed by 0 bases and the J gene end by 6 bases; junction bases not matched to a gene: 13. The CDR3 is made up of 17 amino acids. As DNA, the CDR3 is TGTGCCAGCAGCTTGGGGGGTCTGGGGACAGGAGTTTCTGAAGCTTTCTTT. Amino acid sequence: CASSLGGLGTGVSEAFF.

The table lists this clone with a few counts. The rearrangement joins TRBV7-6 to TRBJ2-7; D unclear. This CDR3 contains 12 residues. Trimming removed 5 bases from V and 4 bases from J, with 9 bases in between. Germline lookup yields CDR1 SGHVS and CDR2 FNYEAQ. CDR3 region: CASSAVPYEQYF. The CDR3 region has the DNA TGTGCCAGCAGCGCAGTCCCGTACGAGCAGTACTTC. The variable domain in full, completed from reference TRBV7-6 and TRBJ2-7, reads GAGVSQSPRYKVTKRGQDVALRCDPISGHVSLYWYRQALGQGPEFLTYFNYEAQQDKSGLPNDRFSAERPEGSISTLTIQRTEQRDSAMYRCASSAVPYEQYFGPGTRLTVT.

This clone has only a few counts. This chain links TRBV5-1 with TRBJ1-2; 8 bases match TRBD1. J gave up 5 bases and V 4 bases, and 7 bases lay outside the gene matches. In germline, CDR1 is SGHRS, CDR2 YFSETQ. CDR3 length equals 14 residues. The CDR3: CASSPTGARYGYTF. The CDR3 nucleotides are TGCGCCAGCAGCCCGACAGGGGCAAGGTATGGCTACACCTTC.

The CDR3 loop is CASSLAGKGALNTGELFF. The CDR3 DNA reads TGTGCCAGCAGCTTGGCCGGCAAGGGGGCCCTGAACACCGGGGAGCTGTTTTTT. The rearrangement joins TRBV5-4 to TRBJ2-2; 7 bases align to TRBD1. CDR1 is SGHNT, CDR2 YYREEE, per germline (reference sequence). Germline trimming cut 0 bases from V and 1 base from J; bases unmatched to any gene: 9. The CDR3 has 18 residues.

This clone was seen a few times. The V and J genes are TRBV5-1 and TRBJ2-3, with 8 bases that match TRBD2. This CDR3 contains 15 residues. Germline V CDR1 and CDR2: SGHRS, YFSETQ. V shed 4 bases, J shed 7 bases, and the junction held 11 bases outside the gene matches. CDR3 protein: CASSPLLAATNTQYF. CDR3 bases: TGCGCCAGCAGCCCTCTACTAGCGGCAACTAATACGCAGTATTTT.

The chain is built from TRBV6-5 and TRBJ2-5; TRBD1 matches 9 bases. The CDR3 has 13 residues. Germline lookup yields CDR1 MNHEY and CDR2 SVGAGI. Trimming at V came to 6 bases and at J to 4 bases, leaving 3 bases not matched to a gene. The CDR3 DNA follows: TGTGCCAGCAGAAAGGGACAGGGAGAGACCCAGTACTTC. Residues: CASRKGQGETQYF.

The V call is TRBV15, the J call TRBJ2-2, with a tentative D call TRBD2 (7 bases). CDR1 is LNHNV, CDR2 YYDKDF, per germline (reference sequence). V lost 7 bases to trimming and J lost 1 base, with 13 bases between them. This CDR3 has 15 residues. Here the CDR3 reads CATKGGGLNTGELFF. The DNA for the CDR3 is TGTGCCACCAAGGGCGGGGGCCTGAACACCGGGGAGCTGTTTTTT.

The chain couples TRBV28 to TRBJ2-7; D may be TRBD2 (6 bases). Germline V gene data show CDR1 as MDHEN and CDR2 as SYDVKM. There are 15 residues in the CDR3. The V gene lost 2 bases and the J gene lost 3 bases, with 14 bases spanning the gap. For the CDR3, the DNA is TGTGCCAGCAGTTTAAATCGGGACGGGAGCTACGAGCAGTACTTC. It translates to CASSLNRDGSYEQYF.

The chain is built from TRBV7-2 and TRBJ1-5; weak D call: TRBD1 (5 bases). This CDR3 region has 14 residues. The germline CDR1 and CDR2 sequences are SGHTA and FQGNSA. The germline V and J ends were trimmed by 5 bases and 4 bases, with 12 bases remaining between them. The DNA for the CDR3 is TGTGCCAGCAGCCTGGGACGGGGGAATCAGCCCCAGCATTTT. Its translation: CASSLGRGNQPQHF. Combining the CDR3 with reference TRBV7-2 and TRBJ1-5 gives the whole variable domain GAGVSQSPSNKVTEKGKDVELRCDPISGHTALYWYRQSLGQGLEFLIYFQGNSAPDKSGLPSDRFSAERTGGSVSTLTIQRTQQEDSAVYLCASSLGRGNQPQHFGDGTRLSIL.

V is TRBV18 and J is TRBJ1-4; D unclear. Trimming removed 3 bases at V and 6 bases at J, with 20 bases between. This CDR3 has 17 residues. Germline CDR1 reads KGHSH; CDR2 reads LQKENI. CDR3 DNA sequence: TGTGCCAGCTCACCCTCATTGATGGAGATCGCCTATGAAAAACTGTTTTTT. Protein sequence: CASSPSLMEIAYEKLFF.

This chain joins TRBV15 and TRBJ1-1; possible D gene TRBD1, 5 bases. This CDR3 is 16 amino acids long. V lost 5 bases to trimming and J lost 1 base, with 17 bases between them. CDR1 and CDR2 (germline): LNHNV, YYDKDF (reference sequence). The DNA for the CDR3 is TGTGCCACCAGCGCCCACATAAGGGGAAGGAACACTGAAGCTTTCTTT. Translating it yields CATSAHIRGRNTEAFF.

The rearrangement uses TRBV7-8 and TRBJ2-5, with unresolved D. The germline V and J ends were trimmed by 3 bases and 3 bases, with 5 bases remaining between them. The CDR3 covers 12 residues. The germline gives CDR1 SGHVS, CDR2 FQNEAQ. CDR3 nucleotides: TGTGCCAGCAGCTTTAGTAAAGAGACCCAGTACTTC. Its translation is CASSFSKETQYF.

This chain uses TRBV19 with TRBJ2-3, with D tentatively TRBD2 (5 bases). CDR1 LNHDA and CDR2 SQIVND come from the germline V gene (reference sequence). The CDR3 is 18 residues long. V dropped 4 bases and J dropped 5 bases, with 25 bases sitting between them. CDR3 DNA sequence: TGTGCCAGTAGTACGATACCGGGATCTTCTGAATTTCTAGATACGCAGTATTTT. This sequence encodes CASSTIPGSSEFLDTQYF.

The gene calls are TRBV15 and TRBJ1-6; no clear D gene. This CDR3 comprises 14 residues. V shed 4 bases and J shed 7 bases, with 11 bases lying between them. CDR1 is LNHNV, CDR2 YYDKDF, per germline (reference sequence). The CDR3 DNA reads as TGTGCCACCAGCACCGAGGGTTTAAATTCACCCCTCCACTTT. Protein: CATSTEGLNSPLHF.

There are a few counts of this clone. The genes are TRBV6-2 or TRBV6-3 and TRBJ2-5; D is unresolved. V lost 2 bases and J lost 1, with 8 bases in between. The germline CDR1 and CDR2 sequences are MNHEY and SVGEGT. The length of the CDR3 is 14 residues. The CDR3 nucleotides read TGTGCCAGCAGTTACGGGCAGCCCCAAGAGACCCAGTACTTC. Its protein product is CASSYGQPQETQYF.